The rows below give T cell receptor beta chains drawn from one sample of a study of cytomegalovirus exposure and HLA in healthy donors. Measured with immunoSEQ multiplex PCR; TCRdb has only the in-frame clones, and not every one. The profile covers approximately 190,000 clones, with 87% appearing a single time and around 1% taken by the ten largest. Sequenced sample: PBMCs. These receptors all stem from a boy younger than 10 in good health and CMV-seronegative. Each CDR3 is given with its conserved first and last residue. A D gene is named only where the DNA matches it firmly. Clone size is shown for a subset of rows, as once, few, many or a class of expanded clone.

>TRBJ1-4|TRBD1|-|TRBV9
CASSVGQSNEKLFF
TGTGCCAGCAGCGTGGGACAGAGTAATGAAAAACTGTTTTTT
>TRBJ2-7|-|-|TRBV11-2
CASSLAGGSYEQYF
TGTGCCAGCAGCTTAGCGGGTGGCTCCTACGAGCAGTACTTC
>TRBJ1-1|-|medium-sized|TRBV6-6
CASSYSGSLVEAFF
TGTGCCAGCAGTTACTCGGGGAGTCTTGTTGAAGCTTTCTTT
>TRBJ2-7|TRBD1|-|TRBV9
CASSVSGGPAYEQYF
TGTGCCAGCAGCGTCTCAGGGGGCCCCGCCTACGAGCAGTACTTC
>TRBJ2-5|TRBD1|-|TRBV28
CASTFDRAAGETQYF
TGTGCCAGCACCTTTGACAGGGCGGCTGGGGAGACCCAGTACTTC
>TRBJ2-1|TRBD2|-|TRBV14
CASSRNFLSGRDPLDNEQFF
TGTGCCAGCAGCCGGAATTTTCTTAGCGGGAGGGACCCCTTGGACAATGAGCAGTTCTTC
>TRBJ2-7|-|few|TRBV5-6
CASSSSQGGSYEQYF
TGTGCCAGCAGCTCCAGCCAGGGCGGATCCTACGAGCAGTACTTC
>TRBJ2-7|-|-|TRBV6-6
CASSYSGLSYEQYF
TGTGCCAGCAGTTACTCGGGACTTTCCTACGAGCAGTACTTC
>TRBJ2-7|TRBD1|-|TRBV5-4
CASSSKQGNGYEQYF
TGTGCCAGCAGCTCCAAACAGGGGAATGGGTACGAGCAGTACTTC
>TRBJ2-6|-|-|TRBV7-3
CASSRQDAGANVLTF
TGTGCCAGCAGCCGTCAGGATGCTGGGGCCAACGTCCTGACTTTC
>TRBJ1-5|TRBD1|-|TRBV2
CASSQTGLNQPQHF
TGTGCCAGCAGCCAGACAGGGCTTAATCAGCCCCAGCATTTT
>TRBJ1-1|TRBD1|-|TRBV10-3
CAISDRTGQSPEAFF
TGTGCCATCAGTGACCGGACAGGTCAAAGTCCCGAAGCTTTCTTT
>TRBJ1-1|-|once|TRBV7-9
CASSFARGQNTEAFF
TGTGCCAGCAGCTTCGCAAGAGGACAGAACACTGAAGCTTTCTTT
>TRBJ1-1|TRBD1|-|TRBV27
CASRRGTGGTEAFF
TGTGCCAGCAGAAGGGGGACAGGCGGCACTGAAGCTTTCTTT
>TRBJ2-3|TRBD2|-|TRBV10-3
CAISETSGGSTDTQYF
TGTGCCATCAGTGAGACTAGCGGGGGATCCACAGATACGCAGTATTTT
>TRBJ1-1|-|-|TRBV11-3
CASSLDLTDMNTEAFF
TGTGCCAGCAGCTTAGACCTGACAGATATGAACACTGAAGCTTTCTTT
>TRBJ1-2|TRBD1|-|TRBV2
CATSEGTGGVYGYTF
TGTGCCACTTCAGAGGGGACAGGGGGCGTCTATGGCTACACCTTC
>TRBJ2-7|TRBD1|-|TRBV4-1
CASSLRTGLDEQYF
TGCGCCAGCAGCCTACGGACAGGGCTGGACGAGCAGTACTTC
>TRBJ1-1|TRBD1|-|TRBV28
CASSFGDRENTEAFF
TGTGCCAGCAGTTTTGGGGACAGGGAGAACACTGAAGCTTTCTTT
>TRBJ1-1|TRBD1|-|TRBV11-2
CASSGESQGDREAFF
TGTGCCAGCAGCGGAGAGAGTCAGGGGGATCGTGAAGCTTTCTTT
>TRBJ1-1|-|few|TRBV28
CASRAGTPNTEAFF
TGTGCCAGCAGAGCCGGGACACCGAACACTGAAGCTTTCTTT
>TRBJ2-3|TRBD2|-|TRBV19
CASSIGGSSTDTQYF
TGTGCCAGTAGTATAGGCGGGAGTAGCACAGATACGCAGTATTTT
>TRBJ2-5|TRBD2|-|TRBV5-1
CASSLGIQTSGGETQYF
TGCGCCAGCAGCTTGGGGATTCAGACTAGCGGGGGCGAGACCCAGTACTTC
>TRBJ1-1|-|-|TRBV18
CASSPGRATEAFF
TGTGCCAGCTCACCGGGCAGGGCCACTGAAGCTTTCTTT
>TRBJ1-2|-|-|TRBV4-1
CASSQVGHHGYTF
TGCGCCAGCAGCCAGGTGGGGCATCATGGCTACACCTTC
>TRBJ1-1|TRBD1|-|TRBV28
CASSQSGGGQAFF
TGTGCCAGCAGCCAAAGTGGAGGGGGCCAGGCTTTCTTT
>TRBJ1-4|-|-|TRBV28
CASRSSGRSEKLFF
TGTGCCAGCAGGTCGTCAGGGAGGAGTGAAAAACTGTTTTTT
>TRBJ2-1|-|-|TRBV5-1
CASSYVRGSDEQFF
TGCGCCAGCAGCTACGTCAGGGGCTCGGATGAGCAGTTCTTC
>TRBJ1-1|-|few|TRBV6-1
CASSRQLMNTEAFF
TGTGCCAGCAGTCGACAGTTAATGAACACTGAAGCTTTCTTT
>TRBJ2-6|-|-|TRBV28
CASSLYGPTNSGANVLTF
TGTGCCAGCAGTTTATATGGGCCGACCAACTCTGGGGCCAACGTCCTGACTTTC
>TRBJ1-1|-|-|TRBV28
CASSFPSGRAEAFF
TGTGCCAGCAGTTTCCCCTCGGGGAGAGCTGAAGCTTTCTTT
>TRBJ1-5|TRBD1|-|TRBV6-1
CASSESTGGQPQHF
TGTGCCAGCAGTGAGTCGACAGGGGGTCAGCCCCAGCATTTT
>TRBJ2-2|-|-|TRBV5-1
CASSYSGELFF
TGCGCCAGCAGCTACTCCGGGGAGCTGTTTTTT
>TRBJ2-7|TRBD2|-|TRBV28
CASSSQGERGFYEQYF
TGTGCCAGCAGTTCCCAGGGTGAGCGGGGCTTCTACGAGCAGTACTTC
>TRBJ2-1|-|-|TRBV28
CASSLGSNPNEQFF
TGTGCCAGCAGTTTAGGTAGTAACCCCAATGAGCAGTTCTTC
>TRBJ2-3|-|-|TRBV7-3
CASSIEPGLLGDTQYF
TGTGCCAGCAGTATAGAACCGGGACTCCTTGGAGATACGCAGTATTTT
>TRBJ2-7|-|few|TRBV5-6
CASSLGQLEQYF
TGTGCCAGCAGCTTAGGACAGCTCGAGCAGTACTTC
>TRBJ2-7|-|-|TRBV28
CASSFAREQYF
TGTGCCAGCAGTTTTGCCCGGGAGCAGTACTTC
>TRBJ2-7|-|-|TRBV19
CASTRGYEQYF
TGTGCCAGTACTCGGGGCTACGAGCAGTACTTC
>TRBJ2-2|TRBD1|-|TRBV28
CASSFGTGILGGELFF
TGTGCCAGCAGTTTCGGGACAGGGATATTGGGCGGGGAGCTGTTTTTT
>TRBJ2-5|-|-|TRBV7-8
CASSLLGAIQETQYF
TGTGCCAGCAGCTTATTAGGGGCCATCCAAGAGACCCAGTACTTC
>TRBJ1-5|-|-|TRBV29-1
CSVGRGRGQPQHF
TGCAGCGTTGGGCGGGGCCGGGGTCAGCCCCAGCATTTT
>TRBJ2-2|-|-|TRBV9
CASSVGAFPGELFF
TGTGCCAGCAGCGTAGGGGCATTCCCCGGGGAGCTGTTTTTT
>TRBJ2-3|-|-|TRBV5-1
CASSFRTYTDTQYF
TGCGCCAGCAGCTTTCGCACTTACACAGATACGCAGTATTTT
>TRBJ1-4|TRBD1|-|TRBV9
CASSVEGANEKLFF
TGTGCCAGCAGCGTGGAGGGGGCCAATGAAAAACTGTTTTTT
>TRBJ1-1|-|-|TRBV4-1
CASSRTQVGNTEAFF
TGCGCCAGCAGCCGTACACAGGTGGGGAACACTGAAGCTTTCTTT
>TRBJ1-1|-|-|TRBV9
CVSSVATHTEAFF
TGTGTCAGCAGCGTAGCTACGCACACTGAAGCTTTCTTT
>TRBJ2-3|-|few|TRBV4-2
CASSQEGPGPLGAQYF
TGTGCCAGCAGCCAAGAAGGCCCGGGTCCTCTGGGAGCGCAGTATTTT
>TRBJ2-2|TRBD2|-|TRBV7-3
CASSFRRTGGGNTGELFF
TGTGCCAGCAGCTTCCGCCGCACGGGGGGAGGGAACACCGGGGAGCTGTTTTTT
>TRBJ2-7|TRBD2|-|TRBV27
CASRPLAGTYEQYF
TGTGCCAGCAGGCCGTTAGCGGGGACCTACGAGCAGTACTTC
>TRBJ2-3|-|-|TRBV10-3
CAIRGDLSEDWADTQYF
TGTGCCATCAGAGGAGACCTTTCTGAGGATTGGGCAGATACGCAGTATTTT
>TRBJ1-6|-|-|TRBV27
CASSLAGIGLYNSPLHF
TGTGCCAGCAGTTTGGCGGGGATCGGCCTGTATAATTCACCCCTCCACTTT
>TRBJ1-6|TRBD1|-|TRBV16
CASSTRTGQNSPLHF
TGTGCCAGCAGTACTCGGACAGGGCAGAATTCACCCCTCCACTTT
>TRBJ2-7|-|-|TRBV27
CASSSGAYEQYF
TGTGCCAGCAGTTCGGGAGCCTACGAGCAGTACTTC
>TRBJ2-1|TRBD2|-|TRBV9
CASSALSGASSYNEQFF
TGTGCCAGCAGCGCCCTTAGCGGGGCGAGCTCCTACAATGAGCAGTTCTTC
>TRBJ1-1|-|-|TRBV6-1
CASGEQGLDTEAFF
TGTGCCAGCGGGGAACAGGGCTTGGACACTGAAGCTTTCTTT
>TRBJ2-7|TRBD2|-|TRBV7-2
CASSSTSGGAPEQYF
TGTGCCAGCAGCTCGACTAGCGGGGGGGCCCCCGAGCAGTACTTC